One and the same sample provided the 21 T cell receptor beta chains below, sequenced in a study of T cell responses to AZD1222 COVID-19 vaccine. Generated by immunoSEQ multiplex PCR, the TCRdb table keeps only in-frame clones and is missing some. The sample lists about 140,000 clones; 70% to 90% were seen once. The starting material was peripheral blood, obtained on day 0 of AZD1222 vaccination. The origin of the receptors is an adult in good health.

V usage is TRBV30 and J usage is TRBJ1-2; D is possibly TRBD1 (5 bases). V was trimmed by 0 bases and J by 8 bases, leaving 19 bases between them. From germline, CDR1 is GTSNPN and CDR2 SVGIG (reference sequence). This CDR3 comprises 15 residues. The CDR3 DNA follows: TGTGCCTGGAGTGTACGGTCGGGGCGGCTTACGGGCTACACCTTC. Translating gives CAWSVRSGRLTGYTF. Full variable domain (missing parts from reference TRBV30 and TRBJ1-2): SQTIHQWPATLVQPVGSPLSLECTVEGTSNPNLYWYRQAAGRGLQLLFYSVGIGQISSEVPQNLSASRPQDRQFILSSKKLLLSDSGFYLCAWSVRSGRLTGYTFGSGTRLTVV.

V and J are TRBV7-9 and TRBJ2-3; no clear D. Trimming took 1 base from V and 5 from J, leaving 10 bases between them. This CDR3 has 14 residues. Germline assignment: CDR1 SEHNR and CDR2 FQNEAQ (reference sequence). Written as DNA, the CDR3 is TGTGCCAGCAGCTTAGGCTCCCGGGTAGATACGCAGTATTTT. Protein: CASSLGSRVDTQYF.

V usage is TRBV7-9 and J usage is TRBJ1-2; 7 bases are a match to TRBD1. Germline V gene lookup returns CDR1 SEHNR and CDR2 FQNEAQ (reference sequence). The V gene end was trimmed by 5 bases and the J gene end by 0 bases; junction bases not matched to a gene: 3. CDR3 size: 14 residues. The CDR3 loop is CASSHGTANYGYTF. The CDR3 nucleotides read TGTGCCAGCAGCCACGGGACAGCTAACTATGGCTACACCTTC. The full variable domain, in which reference TRBV7-9 and TRBJ1-2 provide the parts outside the CDR3, is DTGVSQNPRHKITKRGQNVTFRCDPISEHNRLYWYRQTLGQGPEFLTYFQNEAQLEKSRLLSDRFSAERPKGSFSTLEIQRTEQGDSAMYLCASSHGTANYGYTFGSGTRLTVV.

This clone was observed once. V usage is TRBV19 and J usage is TRBJ2-3; TRBD1 might be the D (5 bases). Germline V gene data show CDR1 as LNHDA and CDR2 as SQIVND (reference sequence). Between the trimmed V and J ends, which lost 5 bases and 5 bases, there was a span of 20 bases. There are 16 residues in the CDR3. The CDR3 loop reads CASSSRRVGARDTQYF. DNA for the CDR3: TGTGCCAGTAGTTCCCGCAGGGTAGGTGCCCGAGATACGCAGTATTTT.

The chain has TRBV10-1 and TRBJ1-1; D is possibly TRBD1 (6 bases). CDR3 length equals 15 residues. V lost 3 bases and J lost 1, with 12 bases in between. Germline V gene data show CDR1 as WNHNN and CDR2 as SYGVQD (reference sequence). The DNA for the CDR3 is TGCGCCAGCAGTGATTATCCCAGGGGGAACACTGAAGCTTTCTTT. This codes for CASSDYPRGNTEAFF.

This rearrangement joins TRBV9 to TRBJ1-2; D may be TRBD1 (5 bases). This CDR3 is built from 15 residues. With 4 bases removed from V and 8 bases from J, the gap between germline ends came to 21 bases. Germline CDR1 reads SGDLS; CDR2 reads YYNGEE. Written as DNA, the CDR3 is TGTGCCAGCAGCCCCGACCCCGGGACTGCCATGGGCTACACCTTC. It codes for CASSPDPGTAMGYTF.

The V and J genes are TRBV3-1 (or the pseudogene TRBV3-2) and TRBJ2-4; D is perhaps TRBD2 (5 bases). The V end was cut by 0 bases, the J end by 6 bases, with 15 bases between. This CDR3 comprises 16 residues. CDR1 and CDR2 (germline): LGHDT, YNNKEL (reference sequence). The CDR3 loop reads CASSQEPSWPGNIQYF. The CDR3 bases are TGTGCCAGCAGCCAAGAACCTAGCTGGCCCGGAAACATTCAGTACTTC.

V usage is TRBV6-1 and J usage is TRBJ1-2, with TRBD1 identical over 7 bases. The V gene's germline CDR1 is MNHNS and CDR2 SASEGT. Trimming took 3 bases from V and 6 from J; bases not matched to a gene: 13. The CDR3 covers 16 residues. CDR3 in amino acids: CASSDFIVGGGNGYTF. CDR3 in DNA: TGTGCCAGCAGTGATTTCATTGTAGGGGGCGGAAATGGCTACACCTTC.

The CDR3 loop reads CASRRTGADEAFF. The DNA for the CDR3 is TGTGCCAGCAGAAGGACAGGGGCCGATGAAGCTTTCTTT. The rearrangement links TRBV6-5 to TRBJ1-1, with 9 bases lining up with TRBD1. The CDR3 is made up of 13 amino acids. Germline CDR1 is MNHEY and CDR2 is SVGAGI. With 6 bases clipped from V and 7 bases from J, the junction kept 6 bases outside the gene matches.

The chain has TRBV18 and TRBJ1-2, with TRBD1 matching over 7 bases. Unmatched junction bases numbered 7, after V lost 3 bases and J lost 6 bases. Germline CDR1 is KGHSH and CDR2 is LQKENI. The CDR3 is 14 amino acids. CDR3 amino acids: CASSPRQGLDGYTF. CDR3 bases: TGTGCCAGCTCACCTCGACAGGGACTAGATGGCTACACCTTC. The variable domain in full, with the rest retrieved from reference TRBV18 and TRBJ1-2, is NAGVMQNPRHLVRRRGQEARLRCSPMKGHSHVYWYRQLPEEGLKFMVYLQKENIIDESGMPKERFSAEFPKEGPSILRIQQVVRGDSAAYFCASSPRQGLDGYTFGSGTRLTVV.

The chain couples TRBV30 to TRBJ1-2; D gene unclear. Germline CDR1 reads GTSNPN; CDR2 reads SVGIG (reference sequence). The germline V and J ends were trimmed by 4 bases and 1 base, with 19 bases remaining between them. The CDR3 runs to 16 residues. This CDR3 is CAWKAEGMRHNYGYTF. CDR3 in DNA: TGTGCCTGGAAGGCTGAAGGGATGCGCCATAACTATGGCTACACCTTC. The full variable domain, in which reference TRBV30 and TRBJ1-2 provide the parts outside the CDR3, is SQTIHQWPATLVQPVGSPLSLECTVEGTSNPNLYWYRQAAGRGLQLLFYSVGIGQISSEVPQNLSASRPQDRQFILSSKKLLLSDSGFYLCAWKAEGMRHNYGYTFGSGTRLTVV.

The chain employs TRBV6-6 and TRBJ2-5; no clear D gene. CDR1 and CDR2 (germline): MNHNY, SVGAGI (reference sequence). The germline V and J ends were trimmed by 6 bases and 1 base, with 24 bases remaining between them. CDR3 length: 18 residues. The DNA for the CDR3 is TGTGCCAGCAGCCGAAGACACGAATCCACCTGGTCCCAAGAGACCCAGTACTTC. Translation: CASSRRHESTWSQETQYF.

The chain links TRBV4-1 to TRBJ1-5; 9 bases agree with TRBD1. The CDR3 is 18 amino acids. Germline loops: CDR1 MGHRA, CDR2 YSYEKL. Unmatched junction bases numbered 11, after V lost 1 base and J lost 4 bases. For the CDR3, the DNA is TGCGCCAGCAGCCAAGGAGGACAGGGGCCCCCCTCAAATCAGCCCCAGCATTTT. Its protein product is CASSQGGQGPPSNQPQHF.

The CDR3 DNA is TGTGCCGGAACGGACAGGAGGTATGGCTACACCTTC. It codes for CAGTDRRYGYTF. The chain uses TRBV2 and TRBJ1-2; 7 bases are shared with TRBD1. With V trimmed by 11 bases and J by 5 bases, 8 bases remained unmatched. The V gene's germline CDR1 is SNHLY and CDR2 FYNNEI. The CDR3 extends over 12 amino acids.

On this clone: An end of the junction differs from the germline gene, which may be a read error. This rearrangement joins TRBV6-1 to TRBJ1-6; D gene unclear. This CDR3 has 16 amino acids. Germline loops: CDR1 MNHNS, CDR2 SASEGT. CDR3 region: CASCEHDGSGNSPLHF. In DNA, the CDR3 is TGTGCCAGCTGTGAACACGACGGTTCCGGTAATTCACCCCTCCACTTT.

In DNA form, the CDR3 reads TGCGCCAGCAGCTTGAATCCAACTAGCGGGGGGGCTATTATCGATGAGCAGTTCTTC. It yields the protein CASSLNPTSGGAIIDEQFF. The gene calls are TRBV5-1 and TRBJ2-1, with 13 bases that match TRBD2. Germline V gene sequence: CDR1 SGHRS, CDR2 YFSETQ. With 1 base clipped from V and 8 bases from J, the junction kept 15 bases outside the gene matches. This CDR3 spans 19 amino acids. Looking up the rest from reference TRBV5-1 and TRBJ2-1 gives the full variable domain: KAGVTQTPRYLIKTRGQQVTLSCSPISGHRSVSWYQQTPGQGLQFLFEYFSETQRNKGNFPGRFSGRQFSNSRSEMNVSTLELGDSALYLCASSLNPTSGGAIIDEQFFGPGTRLTVL.

The rearrangement joins TRBV4-2 to TRBJ1-2, with a weak D call TRBD1 (6 bases). Trimming took off 3 bases at V and 11 bases at J, with 16 bases between the two ends. Germline V gene lookup returns CDR1 LGHNA and CDR2 YNFKEQ. This CDR3 region has 13 residues. CDR3 in amino acids: CASSQMTGRLYTF. The DNA of the CDR3 is TGTGCCAGCAGCCAGATGACAGGCCGCCTTTACACCTTC.

The V and J genes are TRBV27 and TRBJ2-2; 8 positions match TRBD1. The CDR3 contains 17 residues. CDR1 and CDR2 from the germline V gene are MNHEY and SMNVEV (reference sequence). The trim removed 3 bases at V and 0 bases at J, leaving 6 bases unmatched. For the CDR3, the DNA is TGTGCCAGCAGTTTGTTAGGGACAGGATCGAACACCGGGGAGCTGTTTTTT. This codes for CASSLLGTGSNTGELFF.

The V call is TRBV6-5, the J call TRBJ1-4; 10 bases are shared with TRBD1. The CDR3 consists of 15 residues. V shed 6 bases and J 6 bases; nucleotides not matched to a gene: 7. Germline V lookup: CDR1 MNHEY, CDR2 SVGAGI. The CDR3 reads CASSRTGGVDEKLFF. DNA for the CDR3: TGTGCCAGCAGCCGGACAGGGGGGGTGGATGAAAAACTGTTTTTT.

This rearrangement joins TRBV6-5 to TRBJ2-7; 7 bases agree with TRBD1. Trimming cost V 8 bases and J 6 bases; bases outside gene matches: 4. The CDR3 extends over 11 amino acids. The germline CDR1 and CDR2 sequences are MNHEY and SVGAGI. The CDR3, as DNA: TGTGCCAGCGGCAGGGGGAGCGAGCAGTACTTC. It encodes CASGRGSEQYF.

The V call is TRBV5-1, the J call TRBJ1-2; no clear D gene. From germline, CDR1 is SGHRS and CDR2 YFSETQ. The V gene lost 0 bases and the J gene lost 4 bases, with 7 bases spanning the gap. This CDR3 comprises 13 residues. CDR3 DNA sequence: TGCGCCAGCAGCTTGGGGGAAACCTATGGCTACACCTTC. Amino acid sequence: CASSLGETYGYTF.